A selection of T cell receptor beta chains follows, all from one sample in a study of cytomegalovirus exposure and HLA in healthy donors. Using immunoSEQ multiplex PCR, the repertoire was profiled, and TCRdb retains in-frame clones only, with some absent. This table holds 250,000 to 300,000 clones, 65% to 90% found once. The sequenced sample consisted of PBMCs. The receptors originated from a woman aged 18 to 35 in good health and CMV-seronegative. The CDR3 runs from the conserved cysteine through the conserved F or W. Each record gives: J gene, clone size, D gene, V gene, CDR3 DNA, CDR3 protein. The D gene is left open where the match is weak. A clone size is listed for some rows: how often the clone was seen (once, few, many), or a class if it is expanded.

TRBJ1-4 | once | TRBD1 | TRBV6-5 | TGTGCCAGCAGTTTTCAGGGGGCACTTAATGAAAAACTGTTTTTT | CASSFQGALNEKLFF
TRBJ2-1 | - | - | TRBV7-3 | TGTGCCAGCAGCCCGTCTTCCGTGAGCTCCTACAATGAGCAGTTCTTC | CASSPSSVSSYNEQFF
TRBJ1-6 | - | - | TRBV5-1 | TGCGCCAGCAGCTTGGCCGGGTTAGGCTCCTATAATTCACCCCTCCACTTT | CASSLAGLGSYNSPLHF
TRBJ2-1 | once | - | TRBV11-3 | TGTGCCAGCAGCTTAGAGGCATCCTCCTACAATGAGCAGTTCTTC | CASSLEASSYNEQFF
TRBJ1-1 | - | - | TRBV27 | TGTGCCAGCAGTTTAATTGAGGCCGCCGAAGCTTTCTTT | CASSLIEAAEAFF
TRBJ1-4 | - | TRBD1 | TRBV5-1 | TGCGCCAGCAGCTTGGCCGGGACAGGGGGTGAAAAACTGTTTTTT | CASSLAGTGGEKLFF
TRBJ1-1 | - | - | TRBV13 | TGTGCCACCGATCTAGAGAACACTGAAGCTTTCTTT | CATDLENTEAFF
TRBJ2-3 | - | TRBD2 | TRBV5-1 | TGCGCCAGCAGCCCCCCCAGCGGGGGGACCGATACGCAGTATTTT | CASSPPSGGTDTQYF
TRBJ1-2 | - | - | TRBV6-4 | TGTGCCAGCACCGGCCCTGAGGAGAAGAGCTACACCTTC | CASTGPEEKSYTF
TRBJ1-3 | - | - | TRBV6-5 | TGTGCCAGCAGCTATACAGGGTCCGGAAACACCATATATTTT | CASSYTGSGNTIYF
TRBJ1-5 | - | - | TRBV15 | TGTGCCACCAGCAGAGAGGGCCGACAGCGCAATCAGCCCCAGCATTTT | CATSREGRQRNQPQHF
TRBJ2-7 | - | - | TRBV6-6 | TGTGCCAGCAGTTACTCTCCCTTGCTAGAAACCCACGAGCAGTACTTC | CASSYSPLLETHEQYF
TRBJ2-3 | - | TRBD2 | TRBV30 | TGTGCCTGGACTAGCGGGGGATTAGATACGCAGTATTTT | CAWTSGGLDTQYF
TRBJ2-1 | once | TRBD2 | TRBV9 | TGTGCCAGCAGCGTAGCTGATGGGCTAGCGGGAGTTTTGGGTGAGCAGTTCTTC | CASSVADGLAGVLGEQFF
TRBJ1-2 | - | - | TRBV7-6 | TGTGCCAGCAGCCCGGTCGGAACAGTCGGTCCCTTC | CASSPVGTVGPF
TRBJ2-7 | - | TRBD1 | TRBV28 | TGTGCCAGCATAGGAGGGACAGGGGCTAACGAGCAGTACTTC | CASIGGTGANEQYF
TRBJ2-5 | - | TRBD2 | TRBV28 | TGTGCCAGCAGTTTACCCCTAGCGGGAGGGGGAGAGACCCAGTACTTC | CASSLPLAGGGETQYF
TRBJ2-1 | - | TRBD1 | TRBV25-1 | TGTGCCAGCAGTGAATTAAACAGGGGCGATGAGCAGTTCTTC | CASSELNRGDEQFF
TRBJ2-1 | - | - | TRBV6-4 | TGTGCCAGCAGCGAAACCCTTCTAGCCAAACCCTACAATGAGCAGTTCTTC | CASSETLLAKPYNEQFF
TRBJ2-1 | - | - | TRBV11-3 | TGTGCCAGCAGCTTAGTAGTCTCCTACAATGAGCAGTTCTTC | CASSLVVSYNEQFF
TRBJ1-1 | - | TRBD1 | TRBV28 | TGTGCCAGCATCGCCCCCGACAGGGTGAACACTGAAGCTTTCTTT | CASIAPDRVNTEAFF
TRBJ1-2 | - | - | TRBV19 | TGTGCCATCGCGGACAGCAACTATGGCTACACCTTC | CAIADSNYGYTF
TRBJ1-5 | - | TRBD1 | TRBV5-1 | TGCGCCAGCAGCGGGGGGACAGGGGACGGCAATCAGCCCCAGCATTTT | CASSGGTGDGNQPQHF
TRBJ2-5 | - | TRBD2 | TRBV25-1 | TGTGCCAGCAGTGACCCAGCGGGGAACCAAGAGACCCAGTACTTC | CASSDPAGNQETQYF
TRBJ1-1 | once | TRBD1 | TRBV28 | TGTGCCAGCAGTTCATTAGGGGGCGCGGAAGCTTTCTTT | CASSSLGGAEAFF
TRBJ1-1 | - | - | TRBV27 | TGTGCCAGCAGTTTAATGGGGGGTAACACTGAAGCTTTCTTT | CASSLMGGNTEAFF
TRBJ2-5 | few | - | TRBV4-2 | TGTGCCAGCAGCCAAGGGCACGGGACTCAAGAGACCCAGTACTTC | CASSQGHGTQETQYF
TRBJ1-5 | - | TRBD1 | TRBV30 | TGTGCCTGGGGAGGACAGGGCAATCAGCCCCAGCATTTT | CAWGGQGNQPQHF
TRBJ2-6 | - | TRBD1 | TRBV27 | TGTGCCAGCAGTAAAGGGGGCAACCGTGGGGCCAACGTCCTGACTTTC | CASSKGGNRGANVLTF
TRBJ1-1 | - | - | TRBV14 | TGTGCCAGCAGCCAGAACAGGGAAACTGAAGCTTTCTTT | CASSQNRETEAFF
TRBJ2-2 | - | - | TRBV27 | TGTGCCAGCAGTAACGGTTTTTTGGAGCTGTTTTTT | CASSNGFLELFF
TRBJ1-4 | once | TRBD1 | TRBV6-6 | TGTGCCAGCAGTACAGGGGTAGTCGAAAAACTGTTTTTT | CASSTGVVEKLFF
TRBJ2-1 | - | TRBD2 | TRBV7-8 | TGTGCCAGCAGCTTAGCGGTGGCGGGAGAGATTTTCCATGAGCAGTTCTTC | CASSLAVAGEIFHEQFF
TRBJ2-1 | - | TRBD2 | TRBV30 | TGTGCCTGGATGGGAGTAACTAGCGGGGAAGGTGAGCAGTTCTTC | CAWMGVTSGEGEQFF
TRBJ2-7 | - | - | TRBV18 | TGTGCCAGCTCACCACTCTCTGCGTACGAGCAGTACTTC | CASSPLSAYEQYF
TRBJ1-2 | - | - | TRBV6-5 | TGTGCCAGCAGTTACTCGACGGGGGAGGCTGGCTACACCTTC | CASSYSTGEAGYTF
TRBJ1-3 | - | - | TRBV28 | TGTGCCAGCAGTACCCATAGCTCTGGAAACACCATATATTTT | CASSTHSSGNTIYF
TRBJ2-1 | - | - | TRBV29-1 | TGCAGCGTACCCGGTCCAGCAGGGAATGAGCAGTTCTTC | CSVPGPAGNEQFF
TRBJ1-5 | - | - | TRBV2 | TGTGCCAGCACCCTGGACAGTTATAGCAATCAGCCCCAGCATTTT | CASTLDSYSNQPQHF
TRBJ2-7 | - | TRBD2 | TRBV7-9 | TGTGCCAGCAGCTTAGTAGCGGGAGATTCCTACGAGCAGTACTTC | CASSLVAGDSYEQYF
TRBJ2-5 | - | TRBD1 | TRBV7-9 | TGTGCCAGCAGCGGCTGGGACAGGGGCAGGACCCAGTACTTC | CASSGWDRGRTQYF
TRBJ1-1 | - | - | TRBV19 | TGTGCCAGTAGCCAGGGGATCGGCGTCACTGAAGCTTTCTTT | CASSQGIGVTEAFF
TRBJ1-5 | - | TRBD1 | TRBV28 | TGTGCCACCTCGGGACAGGTTAGCAATCAGCCCCAGCATTTT | CATSGQVSNQPQHF
TRBJ1-4 | once | - | TRBV6-1 | TGTGCCAGCATAGGGGGTGAAAAACTGTTTTTT | CASIGGEKLFF
TRBJ2-6 | - | - | TRBV5-1 | TGCGCCAGCAGCTTATGGAGCCCTAGGGGCTCTGGGGCCAACGTCCTGACTTTC | CASSLWSPRGSGANVLTF
TRBJ1-5 | - | - | TRBV28 | TGTGCCAGCAGGTGGGCCGATAGCAATCAGCCCCAGCATTTT | CASRWADSNQPQHF
TRBJ1-1 | - | TRBD1 | TRBV30 | TGTGCCTGGAGCCGGACAGGGCTAAACACTGAAGCTTTCTTT | CAWSRTGLNTEAFF
TRBJ2-1 | - | TRBD1 | TRBV9 | TGTGCCAGCAGCGTAGAGGGCAGGGGGAGCGATGAGCAGTTCTTC | CASSVEGRGSDEQFF
TRBJ2-3 | - | TRBD2 | TRBV13 | TGTGCCAGCAGCTTAGCTGGTGCGGGGGGCCGCACAGATACGCAGTATTTT | CASSLAGAGGRTDTQYF
TRBJ2-5 | - | TRBD2 | TRBV5-1 | TGCGCCAGCAGCCAATTGACCCGCGGGAGGGGAGAGACCCAGTACTTC | CASSQLTRGRGETQYF
TRBJ2-5 | - | TRBD2 | TRBV4-1 | TGCGCCAGCAGCCCAAACCGGGTGCCGGGACTAGCGGGGGCTGGGCAAGAGACCCAGTACTTC | CASSPNRVPGLAGAGQETQYF
TRBJ1-2 | - | - | TRBV28 | TGTGCCAGCAGTTTCGCAGGGGAAAACTATGGCTACACCTTC | CASSFAGENYGYTF
TRBJ2-5 | - | TRBD2 | TRBV6-1 | TGTGCCAGCAGTGAGAGGCGGGGGGCCCCGTCGGAGACCCAGTACTTC | CASSERRGAPSETQYF
TRBJ2-7 | - | - | TRBV18 | TGTGCCAGCTCAGCCAGCACCGGGACACAGTACGAGCAGTACTTC | CASSASTGTQYEQYF
TRBJ2-7 | - | TRBD1 | TRBV5-1 | TGCGCCAGCAGCTTGGGCGGACAGGGTTACGAGCAGTACTTC | CASSLGGQGYEQYF
TRBJ1-6 | - | - | TRBV9 | TGTGCCAGCAGCGAAAACAGGGCTTATTCACCCCTCCACTTT | CASSENRAYSPLHF
TRBJ1-2 | - | - | TRBV27 | TGTGCCAGCACCCCCAGGCGGGGGGCGGCAGCTAACTATGGCTACACCTTC | CASTPRRGAAANYGYTF
TRBJ2-5 | - | - | TRBV2 | TGTGCCAGCAGTGAAAGTAGCGGCGGGGCCCAGTACTTC | CASSESSGGAQYF
TRBJ1-2 | few | - | TRBV11-2 | TGTGCCAGCAAGGGGAGGGAGTATGGCTACACCTTC | CASKGREYGYTF